This T cell receptor beta chain was identified during a study of OX40 agonist ivuxolimab in advanced cancers. Overall study context: Of the participants, 35% to 50% had some prior anti-PD-1, anti-PD-L1 or anti-CTLA-4 therapy, which was allowed.

As to this clone: Antigen: not known.

General study results and limits: Clonal expansion from baseline to week 6 occurred in both CD4+ and CD8+ T cells. Averaging showed that CD8+ T cells had more expanded clones than CD4+ did.

Sequencing used immunoSEQ multiplex PCR; TCRdb keeps in-frame clones, though not all of them. The data hold about 28,000 clones, with roughly 86% observed a single time. The CDR3 runs to 15 residues. The germline gives CDR1 MDHEN, CDR2 SYDVKM. Trimming cost V 8 bases and J 5 bases, with 21 bases left between them. The chain has TRBV28 and TRBJ2-5, with D uncertain. Source: CD4+ or CD8+ T cells sorted from blood, taken in a trial of the OX40 agonist ivuxolimab. This TCR derives from an adult with an advanced solid tumor such as melanoma, head and neck, liver or kidney cancer. The DNA of the CDR3 is TGTGCCAGCCGATTGGGCACCGACCCCAGGGAGACCCAGTACTTC. Translating it yields CASRLGTDPRETQYF.